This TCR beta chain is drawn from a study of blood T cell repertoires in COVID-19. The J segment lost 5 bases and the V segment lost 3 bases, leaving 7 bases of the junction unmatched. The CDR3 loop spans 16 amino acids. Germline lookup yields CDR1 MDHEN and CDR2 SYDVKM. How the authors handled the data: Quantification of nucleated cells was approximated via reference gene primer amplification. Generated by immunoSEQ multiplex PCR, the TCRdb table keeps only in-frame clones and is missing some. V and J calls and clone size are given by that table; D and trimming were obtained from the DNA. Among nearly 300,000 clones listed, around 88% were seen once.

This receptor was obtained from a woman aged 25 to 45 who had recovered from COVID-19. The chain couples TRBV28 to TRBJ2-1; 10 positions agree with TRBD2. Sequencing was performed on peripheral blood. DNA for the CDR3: TGTGCCAGCAGTTTCCTTAATAGCGGGGGGCACAATGAGCAGTTCTTC. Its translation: CASSFLNSGGHNEQFF.